One and the same sample provided the 5 T cell receptor beta chains below, sequenced in a study of CD8 T cells in ankylosing spondylitis. Via MiXCR, TCRdb re-called the 5' RACE reads, giving one row per CDR3 protein. The sample holds about 130,000 distinct CDR3 sequences, roughly 9% seen once. The sequencing sample was made of blood, either unsorted or a sorted T cell fraction (not recorded which). Receptor source: a male donor with ankylosing spondylitis or in good health (not recorded which).

This clonotype occurred many times. V usage is TRBV7-9 and J usage is TRBJ2-5; TRBD1 matches 8 bases. The CDR3 consists of 14 residues. The ends lost 4 bases at V and 2 bases at J; junction bases unmatched: 3. Germline V gene sequence: CDR1 SEHNR, CDR2 FQNEAQ (reference sequence). In DNA, the CDR3 is TGTGCCAGCAGCTACCAGGGGGCACAAGAGACCCAGTACTTC. This encodes CASSYQGAQETQYF.

This clonotype was recorded a few times. The chain recombines TRBV20-1 with TRBJ2-3; unclear D gene. Trimming cost V 4 bases and J 1 base, with 6 bases left between them. Germline V lookup: CDR1 DFQATT, CDR2 SNEGSKA (reference sequence). This CDR3 spans 12 amino acids. CDR3 sequence: CSAIRGTDTQYF. The CDR3 region has the DNA TGCAGTGCTATCAGAGGCACAGATACGCAGTATTTT.

The chain couples TRBV25-1 to TRBJ2-1; D is possibly TRBD2 (5 bases). Germline CDR1 MGHDK, CDR2 SYGVNS. The CDR3 is 16 amino acids. Trimming took off 1 base at V and 3 bases at J, with 13 bases between the two ends. In DNA, the CDR3 is TGTGCCAGCAGTGAATTCTCGGGGATTGGCTACAATGAGCAGTTCTTC. This gives the protein CASSEFSGIGYNEQFF. The full variable domain, completed using reference TRBV25-1 and TRBJ2-1, is EADIYQTPRYLVIGTGKKITLECSQTMGHDKMYWYQQDPGMELHLIHYSYGVNSTEKGDLSSESTVSRIRTEHFPLTLESARPSHTSQYLCASSEFSGIGYNEQFFGPGTRLTVL.

This clonotype has ten or more counts. The rearrangement joins TRBV28 to TRBJ2-3; 14 bases are a match to TRBD2. The CDR3 has 17 amino acids. The junction had 5 bases not matched to a gene; V was cut back by 5 bases and J by 1 base. Germline values: CDR1 MDHEN, CDR2 SYDVKM. The CDR3 spells CASSLGLAGEGTDTQYF. The CDR3, as DNA: TGTGCCAGCAGTCTGGGACTAGCGGGAGAGGGCACAGATACGCAGTATTTT.

There are many counts of this clonotype. The chain recombines TRBV5-1 with TRBJ2-1; D gene unclear. The CDR3 is 16 amino acids. Looked up from germline, CDR1 is SGHRS and CDR2 is YFSETQ. Trimming took 0 bases from V and 7 from J, leaving 17 bases between them. The CDR3 here is CASSLELGDPRNEQFF. For the CDR3, the DNA is TGCGCCAGCAGCTTGGAACTCGGAGACCCTCGGAATGAGCAGTTCTTC.